This T cell receptor beta chain was obtained from a study of neurological immune-mediated disorders. This clonotype has a count of ten or more. MiXCR was run by TCRdb on the 5' RACE reads, yielding one entry per CDR3 protein. This sample has roughly 48,000 distinct CDR3 sequences, with 5.8% found just once. The V gene lost 5 bases and the J gene lost 0 bases, with 11 bases spanning the gap. The CDR3 covers 15 residues. Germline CDR1 SQVTM, CDR2 ANQGSEA. The TCR originated in a woman in her late teens or twenties with multiple sclerosis. The chain recombines TRBV29-1 with TRBJ1-6; no definite D call. Sequenced sample: CD4+ T cells from blood. CDR3 in DNA: TGCAGCGTTCAGGACGGCAGCTCCTATAATTCACCCCTCCACTTT. This translates into CSVQDGSSYNSPLHF.